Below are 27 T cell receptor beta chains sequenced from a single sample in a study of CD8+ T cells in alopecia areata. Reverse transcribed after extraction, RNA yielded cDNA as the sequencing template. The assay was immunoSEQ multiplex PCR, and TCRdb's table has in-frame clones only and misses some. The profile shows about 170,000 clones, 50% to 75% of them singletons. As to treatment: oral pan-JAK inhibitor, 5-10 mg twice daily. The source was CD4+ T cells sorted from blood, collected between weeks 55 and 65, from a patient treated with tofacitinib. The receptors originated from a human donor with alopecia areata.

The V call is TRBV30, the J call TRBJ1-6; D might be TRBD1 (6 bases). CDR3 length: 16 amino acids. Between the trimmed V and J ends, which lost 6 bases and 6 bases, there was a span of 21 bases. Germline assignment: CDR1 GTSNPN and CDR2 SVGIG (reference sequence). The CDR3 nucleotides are TGTGCCTGCCACCCCACTCCGGGGGCCCCTAATTCACCCCTCCACTTT. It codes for CACHPTPGAPNSPLHF.

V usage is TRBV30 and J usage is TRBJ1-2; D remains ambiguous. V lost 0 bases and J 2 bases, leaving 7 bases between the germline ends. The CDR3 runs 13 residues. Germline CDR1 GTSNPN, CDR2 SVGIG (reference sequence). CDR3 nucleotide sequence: TGTGCCTGGAGTGTAGGGCACAACTATGGCTACACCTTC. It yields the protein CAWSVGHNYGYTF.

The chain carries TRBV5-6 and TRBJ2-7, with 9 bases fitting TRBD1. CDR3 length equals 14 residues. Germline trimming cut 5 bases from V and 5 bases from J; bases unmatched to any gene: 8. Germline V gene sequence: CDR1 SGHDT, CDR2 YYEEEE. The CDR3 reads CASRLGTGLHEQYF. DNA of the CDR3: TGTGCCAGCAGACTCGGGACAGGGCTCCACGAGCAGTACTTC.

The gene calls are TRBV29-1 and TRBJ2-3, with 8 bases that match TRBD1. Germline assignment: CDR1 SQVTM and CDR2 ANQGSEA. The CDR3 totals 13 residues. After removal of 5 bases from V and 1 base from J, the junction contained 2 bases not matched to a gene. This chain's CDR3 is CSVSQGGTDTQYF. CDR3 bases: TGCAGCGTTTCACAGGGGGGCACAGATACGCAGTATTTT.

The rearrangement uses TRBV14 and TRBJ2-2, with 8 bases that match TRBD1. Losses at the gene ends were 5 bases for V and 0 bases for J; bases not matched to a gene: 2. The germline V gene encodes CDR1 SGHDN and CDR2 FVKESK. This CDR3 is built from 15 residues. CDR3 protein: CASSWDRTNTGELFF. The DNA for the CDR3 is TGTGCCAGCAGCTGGGACAGGACGAACACCGGGGAGCTGTTTTTT.

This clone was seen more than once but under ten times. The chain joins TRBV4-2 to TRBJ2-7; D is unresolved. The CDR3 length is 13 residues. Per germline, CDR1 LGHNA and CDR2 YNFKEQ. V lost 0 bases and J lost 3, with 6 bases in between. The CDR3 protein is CASSQEVDYEQYF. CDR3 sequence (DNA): TGTGCCAGCAGCCAAGAGGTGGACTACGAGCAGTACTTC.

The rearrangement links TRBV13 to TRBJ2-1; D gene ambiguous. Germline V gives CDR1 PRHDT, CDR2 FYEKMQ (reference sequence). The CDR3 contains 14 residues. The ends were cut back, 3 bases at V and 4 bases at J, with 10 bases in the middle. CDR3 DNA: TGTGCCAGCAGCTTCTCAAACGGGTACAATGAGCAGTTCTTC. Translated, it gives CASSFSNGYNEQFF.

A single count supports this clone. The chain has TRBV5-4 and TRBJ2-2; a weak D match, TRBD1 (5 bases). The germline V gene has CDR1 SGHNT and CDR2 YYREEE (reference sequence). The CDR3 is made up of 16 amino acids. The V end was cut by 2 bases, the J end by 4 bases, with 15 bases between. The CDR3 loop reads CASSLSQGGGTGELFF. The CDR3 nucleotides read TGTGCCAGCAGCTTATCGCAGGGTGGCGGCACCGGGGAGCTGTTTTTT.

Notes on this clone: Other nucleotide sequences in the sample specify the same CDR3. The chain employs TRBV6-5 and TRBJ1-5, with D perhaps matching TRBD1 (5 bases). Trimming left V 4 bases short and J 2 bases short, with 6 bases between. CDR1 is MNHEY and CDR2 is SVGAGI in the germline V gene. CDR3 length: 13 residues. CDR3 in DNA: TGTGCCAGCAGTTTGACAGGCAATCAGCCCCAGCATTTT. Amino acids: CASSLTGNQPQHF.

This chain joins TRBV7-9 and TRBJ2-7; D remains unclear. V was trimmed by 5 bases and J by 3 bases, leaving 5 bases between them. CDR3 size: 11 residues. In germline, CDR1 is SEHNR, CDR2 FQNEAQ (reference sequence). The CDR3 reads CASSISYEQYF. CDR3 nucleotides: TGTGCCAGCAGCATAAGCTACGAGCAGTACTTC.

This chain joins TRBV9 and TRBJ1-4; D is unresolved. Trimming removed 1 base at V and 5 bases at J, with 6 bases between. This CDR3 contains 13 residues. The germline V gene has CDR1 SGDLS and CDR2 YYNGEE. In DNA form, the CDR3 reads TGTGCCAGCAGCGTATACGAGAATGAAAAACTGTTTTTT. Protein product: CASSVYENEKLFF.

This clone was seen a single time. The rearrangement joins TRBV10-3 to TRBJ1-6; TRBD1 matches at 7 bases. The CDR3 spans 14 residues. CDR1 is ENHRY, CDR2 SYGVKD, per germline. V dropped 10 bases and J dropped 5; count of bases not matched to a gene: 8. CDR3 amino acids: CATADRSDNSPLHF. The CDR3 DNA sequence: TGTGCCACGGCGGACAGGTCAGATAATTCACCCCTCCACTTT.

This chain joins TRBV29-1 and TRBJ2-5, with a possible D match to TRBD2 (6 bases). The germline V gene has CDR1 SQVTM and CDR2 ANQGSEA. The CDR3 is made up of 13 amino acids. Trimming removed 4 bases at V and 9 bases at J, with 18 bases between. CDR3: CSVASGEKVAQYF. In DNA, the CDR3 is TGCAGCGTTGCGTCGGGGGAGAAAGTAGCCCAGTACTTC.

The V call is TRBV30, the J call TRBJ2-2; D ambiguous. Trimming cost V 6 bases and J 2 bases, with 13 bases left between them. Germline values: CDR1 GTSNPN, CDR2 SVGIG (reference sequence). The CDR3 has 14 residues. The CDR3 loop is CACPRRSNTGELFF. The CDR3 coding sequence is TGTGCCTGCCCTCGAAGGAGCAACACCGGGGAGCTGTTTTTT.

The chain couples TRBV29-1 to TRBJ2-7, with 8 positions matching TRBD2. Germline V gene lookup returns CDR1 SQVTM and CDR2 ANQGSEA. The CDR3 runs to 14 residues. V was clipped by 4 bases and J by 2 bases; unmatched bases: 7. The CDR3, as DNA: TGCAGCGTTGCAAGTTCGGGGGGGGCCTACGAGCAGTACTTC. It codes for CSVASSGGAYEQYF.

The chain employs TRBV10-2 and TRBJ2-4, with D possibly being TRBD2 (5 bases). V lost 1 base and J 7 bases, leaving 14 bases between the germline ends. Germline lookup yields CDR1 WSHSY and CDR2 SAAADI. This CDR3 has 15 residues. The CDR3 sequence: CASSELGQRGNIQYF. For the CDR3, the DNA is TGCGCCAGCAGTGAGTTAGGGCAGCGAGGGAACATTCAGTACTTC.

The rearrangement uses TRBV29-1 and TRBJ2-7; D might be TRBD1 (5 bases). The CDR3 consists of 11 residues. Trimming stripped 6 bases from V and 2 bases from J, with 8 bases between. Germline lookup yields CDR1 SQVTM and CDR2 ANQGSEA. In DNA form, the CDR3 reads TGCAGCGTAGCAGGGCCCTACGAGCAGTACTTC. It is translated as CSVAGPYEQYF.

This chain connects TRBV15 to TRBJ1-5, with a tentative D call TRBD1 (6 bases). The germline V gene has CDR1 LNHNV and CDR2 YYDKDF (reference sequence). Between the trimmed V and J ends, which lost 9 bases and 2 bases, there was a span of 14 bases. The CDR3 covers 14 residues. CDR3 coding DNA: TGTGCCACGGCTGACGGGGGCCGCAATCAGCCCCAGCATTTT. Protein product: CATADGGRNQPQHF.

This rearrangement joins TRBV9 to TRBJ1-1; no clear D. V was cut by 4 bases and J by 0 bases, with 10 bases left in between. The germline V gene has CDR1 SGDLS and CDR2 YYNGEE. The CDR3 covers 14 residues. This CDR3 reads CASSTQTLNTEAFF. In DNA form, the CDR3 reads TGTGCCAGCAGCACCCAGACATTGAACACTGAAGCTTTCTTT. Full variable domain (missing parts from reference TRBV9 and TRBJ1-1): DSGVTQTPKHLITATGQRVTLRCSPRSGDLSVYWYQQSLDQGLQFLIQYYNGEERAKGNILERFSAQQFPDLHSELNLSSLELGDSALYFCASSTQTLNTEAFFGQGTRLTVV.

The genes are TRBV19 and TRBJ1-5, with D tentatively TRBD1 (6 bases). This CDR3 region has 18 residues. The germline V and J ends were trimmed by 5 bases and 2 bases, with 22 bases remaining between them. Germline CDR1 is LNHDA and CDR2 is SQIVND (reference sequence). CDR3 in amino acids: CASSQRDRIGVGNQPQHF. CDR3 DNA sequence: TGTGCCAGTAGTCAACGAGACAGGATTGGGGTAGGCAATCAGCCCCAGCATTTT.

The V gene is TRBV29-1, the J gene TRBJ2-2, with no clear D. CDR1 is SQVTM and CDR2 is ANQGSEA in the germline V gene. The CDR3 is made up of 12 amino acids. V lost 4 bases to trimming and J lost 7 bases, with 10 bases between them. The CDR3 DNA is TGCAGCGTTGCTAAGCAGAACGGGGAGCTGTTTTTT. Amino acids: CSVAKQNGELFF.

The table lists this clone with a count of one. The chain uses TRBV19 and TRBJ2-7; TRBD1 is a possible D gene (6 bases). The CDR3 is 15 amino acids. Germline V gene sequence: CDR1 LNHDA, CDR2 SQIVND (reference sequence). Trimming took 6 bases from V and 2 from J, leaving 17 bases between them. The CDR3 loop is CASSVDSTQAYEQYF. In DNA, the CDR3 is TGTGCCAGTAGCGTGGACAGCACGCAGGCCTACGAGCAGTACTTC.

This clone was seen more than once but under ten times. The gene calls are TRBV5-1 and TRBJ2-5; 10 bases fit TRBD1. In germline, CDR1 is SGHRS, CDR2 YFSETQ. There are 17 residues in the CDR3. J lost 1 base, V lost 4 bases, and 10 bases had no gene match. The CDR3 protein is CASSTGTRDRGQETQYF. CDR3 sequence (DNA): TGCGCCAGCAGCACTGGTACCCGGGACAGGGGCCAAGAGACCCAGTACTTC. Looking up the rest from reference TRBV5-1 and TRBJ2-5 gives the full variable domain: KAGVTQTPRYLIKTRGQQVTLSCSPISGHRSVSWYQQTPGQGLQFLFEYFSETQRNKGNFPGRFSGRQFSNSRSEMNVSTLELGDSALYLCASSTGTRDRGQETQYFGPGTRLLVL.

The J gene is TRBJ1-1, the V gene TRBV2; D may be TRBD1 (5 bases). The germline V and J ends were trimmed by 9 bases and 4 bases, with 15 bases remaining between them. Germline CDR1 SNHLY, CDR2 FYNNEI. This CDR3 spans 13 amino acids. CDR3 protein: CARGREKSTEAFF. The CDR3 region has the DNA TGTGCCAGGGGCAGGGAGAAGAGCACTGAAGCTTTCTTT.

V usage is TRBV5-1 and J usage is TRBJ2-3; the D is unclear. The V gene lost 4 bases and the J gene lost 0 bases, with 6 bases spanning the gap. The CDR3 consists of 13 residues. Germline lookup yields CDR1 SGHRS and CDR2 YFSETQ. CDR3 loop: CASSMTSTDTQYF. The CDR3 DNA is TGCGCCAGCAGCATGACGAGCACAGATACGCAGTATTTT.

CDR3 DNA sequence: TGTGCCAGCAGTGGTAGCGCTACGAACACCGGGGAGCTGTTTTTT. Its protein is CASSGSATNTGELFF. The chain is built from TRBV2 and TRBJ2-2; D may be TRBD2 (5 bases). The germline V and J ends were trimmed by 4 bases and 0 bases, with 9 bases remaining between them. The CDR3 covers 15 residues. From germline, CDR1 is SNHLY and CDR2 FYNNEI.

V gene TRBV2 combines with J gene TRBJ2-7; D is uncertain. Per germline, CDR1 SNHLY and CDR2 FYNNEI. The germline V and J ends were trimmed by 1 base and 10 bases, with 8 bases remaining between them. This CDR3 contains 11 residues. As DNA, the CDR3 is TGTGCCAGCAGTGAAGGGGCCAGCCAGTACTTC. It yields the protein CASSEGASQYF. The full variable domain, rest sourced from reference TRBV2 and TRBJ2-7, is EPEVTQTPSHQVTQMGQEVILRCVPISNHLYFYWYRQILGQKVEFLVSFYNNEISEKSEIFDDQFSVERPDGSNFTLKIRSTKLEDSAMYFCASSEGASQYFGPGTRLTVT.